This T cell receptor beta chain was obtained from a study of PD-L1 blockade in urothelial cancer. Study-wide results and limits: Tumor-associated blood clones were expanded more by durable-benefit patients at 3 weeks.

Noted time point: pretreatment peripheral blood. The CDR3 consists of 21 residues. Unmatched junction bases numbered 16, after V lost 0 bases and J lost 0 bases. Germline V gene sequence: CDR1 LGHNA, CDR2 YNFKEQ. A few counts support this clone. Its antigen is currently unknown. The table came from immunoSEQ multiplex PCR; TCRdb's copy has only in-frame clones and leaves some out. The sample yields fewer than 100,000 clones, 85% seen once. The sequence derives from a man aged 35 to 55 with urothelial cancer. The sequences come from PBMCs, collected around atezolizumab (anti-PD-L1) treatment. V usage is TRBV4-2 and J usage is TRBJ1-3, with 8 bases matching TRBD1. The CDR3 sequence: CASSQERFTGGRISSGNTIYF. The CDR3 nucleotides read TGTGCCAGCAGCCAAGAAAGATTCACAGGGGGTCGGATCAGCTCTGGAAACACCATATATTTT.